These T cell receptor beta chains were read from a single sample in a study of cytomegalovirus exposure and HLA in healthy donors. Clones were sequenced by immunoSEQ multiplex PCR, and TCRdb holds only the in-frame ones, with some missing. The sample shows roughly 98,000 clones, approximately 76% of them seen only once. Material for sequencing was PBMCs. Source of these receptors: a man aged 35 to 55 in good health and CMV-seronegative. The CDR3 runs from the conserved cysteine through the conserved F or W. The D gene is left open where the match is weak. Size tells how often a clone was seen (once, few, many) or the class of an expanded clone, and some rows leave it out.

>TRBV13|NA|TRBJ2-1|TRBD2
CASSFGTSGGNEQFF
TGTGCCAGCAGCTTCGGGACTAGCGGGGGCAATGAGCAGTTCTTC
>TRBV9|NA|TRBJ1-1|NA
CASSVGGGGLDTEAFF
TGTGCCAGCAGCGTAGGGGGGGGAGGATTGGACACTGAAGCTTTCTTT
>TRBV7-9|NA|TRBJ1-1|TRBD1
CASSLGDSMNTEAFF
TGTGCCAGCAGCCTTGGGGACAGTATGAACACTGAAGCTTTCTTT
>TRBV4-3|few|TRBJ2-5|NA
CASSQESRETQYF
TGCGCCAGCAGCCAAGAGTCCAGAGAGACCCAGTACTTC
>TRBV15|NA|TRBJ2-7|TRBD1
CATRGPTGAPYEQYF
TGTGCCACCCGCGGCCCGACAGGGGCTCCCTACGAGCAGTACTTC
>TRBV7-9|NA|TRBJ1-3|NA
CASSETGNTIYF
TGTGCCAGCAGCGAGACAGGAAACACCATATATTTT
>TRBV4-3|NA|TRBJ2-3|TRBD2
CASSQDGRDTQYF
TGCGCCAGCAGCCAAGACGGGAGGGATACGCAGTATTTT
>TRBV5-1|few|TRBJ2-7|NA
CASSLAAGTYEQYF
TGCGCCAGCAGCTTGGCGGCAGGGACCTACGAGCAGTACTTC
>TRBV19|NA|TRBJ1-4|NA
CASSIFVRAEKLFF
TGTGCCAGTAGTATTTTTGTGAGGGCTGAAAAACTGTTTTTT
>TRBV5-6|NA|TRBJ1-6|NA
CASSLVGGSFNSPLHF
TGTGCCAGCAGCTTGGTTGGAGGGTCATTCAATTCACCCCTCCACTTT
>TRBV28|NA|TRBJ1-5|NA
CASNRGGNQPQHF
TGTGCCAGCAACCGGGGAGGCAATCAGCCCCAGCATTTT
>TRBV28|NA|TRBJ2-5|NA
CASSSPDSPRTQYF
TGTGCCAGCAGTTCCCCGGACTCGCCGAGGACCCAGTACTTC
>TRBV2|NA|TRBJ2-3|NA
CASSAGFIREGTDTQYF
TGTGCCAGCAGTGCAGGGTTCATTAGGGAAGGGACAGATACGCAGTATTTT
>TRBV5-1|NA|TRBJ2-7|TRBD1
CASSPTGGTSYEQYF
TGCGCCAGCAGCCCTACAGGGGGTACGTCCTACGAGCAGTACTTC
>TRBV27|NA|TRBJ2-5|TRBD2
CASSRSGGGETQYF
TGTGCCAGCAGCCGGAGCGGGGGAGGGGAGACCCAGTACTTC
>TRBV30|NA|TRBJ1-2|TRBD1
CAWSGDRATFYGYTF
TGTGCCTGGAGTGGGGACAGGGCGACCTTCTATGGCTACACCTTC
>TRBV28|NA|TRBJ1-2|NA
CASSSPIPEDGYTF
TGTGCCAGCAGTTCCCCCATTCCGGAGGATGGCTACACCTTC
>TRBV7-9|NA|TRBJ1-2|TRBD1
CASSLGSGQTDSYYGYTF
TGTGCCAGCAGCTTAGGTTCGGGACAGACCGACTCCTACTATGGCTACACCTTC
>TRBV2|few|TRBJ2-7|NA
CASSVGGSFYEQYF
TGTGCCAGCAGTGTCGGAGGTTCGTTCTACGAGCAGTACTTC
>TRBV6-5|NA|TRBJ2-3|TRBD2
CASSYLAGGLADTQYF
TGTGCCAGCAGTTATTTAGCGGGGGGGCTTGCAGATACGCAGTATTTT
>TRBV11-3|once|TRBJ2-7|TRBD2
CASSLNGLAGTYEQYF
TGTGCCAGCAGCTTGAATGGACTAGCGGGTACCTACGAGCAGTACTTC
>TRBV4-3|NA|TRBJ2-3|NA
CASSQDIGAPPTDTQYF
TGCGCCAGCAGCCAAGATATAGGGGCACCCCCTACAGATACGCAGTATTTT